These T cell receptor beta chains were read from a single sample in a study of identical twins. TCRdb re-derived calls from the 5' RACE reads in MiXCR, one entry per CDR3 protein. The sample has 1.5 million to 2 million distinct CDR3 sequences, more than 30% seen once. Sequenced sample: cord blood. These receptors were collected from a newborn girl in good health. Each CDR3 is given with its conserved first and last residue. Each record gives: J gene, CDR3 length, V gene, clone size, D gene, CDR3 DNA, CDR3 protein. A D gene is named only where the DNA matches it firmly. Only part of the rows carry a size: once, few, many, or a class if the clone is expanded.

TRBJ2-1	13	TRBV19	few	TRBD2	TGTGCCAGTAGTCGACTAGCGGGGGACAAGCAGTTCTTC	CASSRLAGDKQFF
TRBJ2-7	16	TRBV11-2	.	TRBD2	TGTGCCAGCAGCCCGACTAGCGGGGTTTGGAACAATGAGCAGTACTTC	CASSPTSGVWNNEQYF
TRBJ2-3	15	TRBV10-2	.	TRBD2	TGCGCCAGCGCCGACGGGACTAGCGGCACAGATACGCAGTATTTT	CASADGTSGTDTQYF
TRBJ1-1	13	TRBV20-1	few	.	TGCAGTGCTAGAGATTCGAGGGGGGCGGCAGCTTTCTTT	CSARDSRGAAAFF
TRBJ2-1	11	TRBV7-2	.	TRBD2	TGTGCCAGCAGCTCGCGGGGGGCACAGTTCTTC	CASSSRGAQFF
TRBJ2-1	17	TRBV21-1	.	.	TGTGCCAGCAGCAAACCGGGACTAGCGGGAGGGTACAATGAGCAGTTCTTC	CASSKPGLAGGYNEQFF
TRBJ1-4	16	TRBV27	few	TRBD1	TGTGCCAGCAGTTTACCCGGACAGGGCGAGCAAGAAAAACTGTTTTTT	CASSLPGQGEQEKLFF
TRBJ1-2	15	TRBV24-1	few	TRBD1	TGTGCCACCAGTGAGGCCGGGACAGGGCGCTATGGCTACACCTTC	CATSEAGTGRYGYTF
TRBJ1-2	14	TRBV6-1	.	TRBD1	TGTGCCAGCAGAAGGGACAGGCAGGGCGGGGGCTACACCTTC	CASRRDRQGGGYTF
TRBJ2-1	15	TRBV4-2	few	.	TGTGCCAGCAGCCAAGAGGCCTACCAGGGGAATGAGCAGTTCTTC	CASSQEAYQGNEQFF
TRBJ2-2	15	TRBV6-5	.	TRBD1	TGTGCCAGCAGTCAGGGACAGGGGCGGTCCGGGGAGCTGTTTTTT	CASSQGQGRSGELFF
TRBJ2-1	15	TRBV6-1	.	.	TGTGCCAGCAGGTGGATTAGCGGAGCCCGCAATGAGCAGTTCTTC	CASRWISGARNEQFF
TRBJ2-7	16	TRBV28	.	TRBD1	TGTGCCAGCAGTCAGAATGACAGGGGACCCTACAATGAGCAGTACTTC	CASSQNDRGPYNEQYF
TRBJ2-7	19	TRBV12-3/TRBV12-4	few	TRBD1	TGTGCCAGCAGTTTGTGGTTATCGGACAGGGGGTTCCTAAACTACGAGCAGTACTTC	CASSLWLSDRGFLNYEQYF
TRBJ1-2	12	TRBV20-1	few	.	TGCAGTGCTAGGCCCTCGTCCTATGGCTACACCTTC	CSARPSSYGYTF
TRBJ2-7	14	TRBV25-1	.	TRBD2	TGTGCCAGCAGTGCGACTAGCGGGAAACACGAGCAGTACTTC	CASSATSGKHEQYF
TRBJ2-7	13	TRBV28	.	.	TGTGCCAGCAGTACACTACGGGGATTTGAGCAGTACTTC	CASSTLRGFEQYF
TRBJ2-7	18	TRBV12-3/TRBV12-4	.	.	TGTGCCAGCAGAATCACTTTGCGGGGCGTACCCCACTCCTACGAGCAGTACTTC	CASRITLRGVPHSYEQYF
TRBJ2-7	16	TRBV10-3	few	TRBD1	TGTGCCATCAGTGAGGGACGGACAGGGGGCTCCTACGAGCAGTACTTC	CAISEGRTGGSYEQYF
TRBJ2-7	17	TRBV29-1	few	.	TGCAGCGTTGAAAGGTGGGGAAGGGACCGGAACTCCTACGAGCAGTACTTC	CSVERWGRDRNSYEQYF
TRBJ1-1	16	TRBV25-1	.	TRBD1	TGTGCCAGCAGTGACCTCACGACAGGGGCGAACACTGAAGCTTTCTTT	CASSDLTTGANTEAFF
TRBJ1-2	12	TRBV20-1	.	.	TGCAGTGCTAGAGTGGGGGCGTGGGGCTACACCTTC	CSARVGAWGYTF
TRBJ1-5	12	TRBV2	.	.	TGTGCCAGCAGCGGGTTTTATCGGCCCCAGCATTTT	CASSGFYRPQHF
TRBJ2-5	12	TRBV20-1	.	.	TGCAGTGCCAAAACAGTCCCAGAGACCCAGTACTTC	CSAKTVPETQYF